A selection of T cell receptor beta chains follows, all from one sample in a study of blood T cell repertoires in COVID-19. Method: immunoSEQ multiplex PCR; TCRdb's copy keeps in-frame clones and lacks some. The table includes 54,000 or so clones, about four fifths detected once. Sequencing was done on a sample of peripheral blood. The receptors shown here come from a man older than 75 with COVID-19, enrolled during active disease. The CDR3 runs from the conserved cysteine through the conserved F or W. A row's size may be missing; if present it is once, few, many or a size class.

CATSHGLAGVRGTGELFF,TRBV24-1,-
CASTRAATGDGGYTF,TRBV6-5,-
CASSLGQPNQPQHF,TRBV5-5,once
CASSGWTGPSGANVLTF,TRBV25-1,-
CASSQDGGARGEKLFF,TRBV3-1/TRBV3-2,-
CASSLLEGGREKLFF,TRBV5-1,-
CASSPWTGSTDTQYF,TRBV7-8,-
CASRTGTGDTGELFF,TRBV5-1,-
CASSIGSGTANTEAFF,TRBV19,-
CASGRTGNRYGYTF,TRBV3-1/TRBV3-2,-
CASSLEGAGGYTF,TRBV11-2,few
CASSQGQHNEQFF,TRBV5-1,-
CAWQNGQGVTGELFF,TRBV30,-
CATSDFASGLYNEQFF,TRBV24-1,few
CASLPGDGNTIYF,TRBV28,few
CASSPLPGGRDTEAFF,TRBV18,few
CASSERTYNSPLHF,TRBV2,-
CAWALGRITGELFF,TRBV30,once
CASRPGQGDSPLHF,TRBV19,-
CASRGDSPYEQYF,TRBV7-9,once
CASSDFGGRSFSYNEQFF,TRBV7-9,-
CAWSVLEKLFF,TRBV30,few
CASNGGANTGELFF,TRBV5-1,-
CASSSYRGRQETQYF,TRBV25-1,-
CASSFAGTGGNEQFF,TRBV6-5,-
CASSVVSGGGYTF,TRBV9,-
CASSKDGDYNQPQHF,TRBV21-1,-
CASSYGGREETQYF,TRBV6-2/TRBV6-3,-
CASGGQGATNYGYTF,TRBV28,-
CASSATSGTNTGELFF,TRBV5-1,-
CASSADRRRTEAFF,TRBV6-5,-
CASMFSRRGETQYF,TRBV27,once
CASSQDWAGKSGNTIYF,TRBV4-3,-
CASSYGQGSSGNTIYF,TRBV6-6,-
CARSFPPGAGGLETQYF,TRBV5-1,-
CASSPRSGAYNEQFF,TRBV6-4,-
CASSRRSGDEKLFF,TRBV27,-
CASSFPAAGGTHKTF,TRBV7-9,once
CSVWTVTEAFF,TRBV29-1,few
CASSLSPGGYSPLHF,TRBV7-2,-
CASSYSPRSSYEQYF,TRBV6-5,few
CASSPGGPQETQYF,TRBV7-2,-
CSGRDSNTEAFF,TRBV29-1,medium-sized
CASSPGQGALGTEAFF,TRBV5-1,-
CASSLARVRGNYGYTF,TRBV7-2,-
CASRSDRGQNGYTF,TRBV28,-
CASTYSGTTYNEQFF,TRBV27,-
CASSLGSRENYGYTF,TRBV7-6,-
CASRTGYQPQHF,TRBV12-3/TRBV12-4,-
CASSLRQGPYDNNEKLFF,TRBV27,-
CASRRGNGNTIYF,TRBV25-1,few
CATSGTRQGGGANTGELFF,TRBV24-1,-
CSASPTGRAHNEQFF,TRBV20-1,-
CASQGAGNTIYF,TRBV9,-
CASSTTGGVLNQPQHF,TRBV19,few
CASSQDLLPRDSPLHF,TRBV4-3,-
CASSLTTGVGHSPLHF,TRBV5-8,-
CASSLDGGTEAFF,TRBV5-8,-
CASSPGTANSNQPQHF,TRBV18,-